This T cell receptor beta chain derives from a study of blood T cell repertoires in COVID-19. Study-level information: COVID-19 samples collected from the United States, Italy and Spain covered acute and convalescent phases. PBMCs, B-cell-depleted T cells, or T cells were the source of the cDNA or gDNA that made up the material.

Methods used by the authors: Counts of nucleated cells, estimated from reference gene primer amplification, were obtained. TCRdb's copy holds only in-frame clones and misses some; the assay was immunoSEQ multiplex PCR. The V and J calls and clone size come from that table; D and trimming were worked out from the DNA. The data show 200,000 to 300,000 clones, around four fifths seen once. This clone appeared a single time. This CDR3 region has 14 residues. J gave up 4 bases and V 1 base, and 5 bases lay outside the gene matches. Germline V gives CDR1 SGDLS, CDR2 YYNGEE. The chain carries TRBV9 and TRBJ2-7; 7 bases are a match to TRBD2. This clonotype was sampled from a man aged 30 to 45 who had recovered from COVID-19. Sequenced sample: peripheral blood. The CDR3 loop reads CASSVTGGEYEQYF. CDR3 bases: TGTGCCAGCAGCGTAACTGGGGGGGAATACGAGCAGTACTTC.